This TCR beta chain was identified in a study of T cells in Graves' hyperthyroidism and ophthalmopathy. The overall study: It was at initial diagnosis, before any treatment, that peripheral blood was collected.

Study-level points and caveats: From stable hyperthyroidism, ophthalmopathy was separated by a 13 V-J model.

The V end lost 8 bases, the J end lost 6 bases, and 16 bases lay between the germline ends. CDR1 LNHDA and CDR2 SQIVND come from the germline V gene (reference sequence). The CDR3 totals 13 residues. TCR beta CDR3 sequences were amplified from RNA transcripts. The HTBI primer set was used in a first-round RT-PCR of the TCR CDR3. TCRdb independently ran MiXCR on the multiplex PCR reads; one entry per CDR3 protein. The sample lists fewer than 400,000 distinct CDR3 sequences; over 15% were seen once. On this clonotype: Its antigen is undetermined.

The V and J genes are TRBV19 and TRBJ1-1, with D possibly matching TRBD1 (5 bases). The sequence derives from a young man with Graves' hyperthyroidism. What was sequenced was blood. CDR3 loop: CASHEWGKPEAFF. CDR3 in DNA: TGTGCCAGTCACGAGTGGGGGAAACCTGAAGCTTTCTTT.